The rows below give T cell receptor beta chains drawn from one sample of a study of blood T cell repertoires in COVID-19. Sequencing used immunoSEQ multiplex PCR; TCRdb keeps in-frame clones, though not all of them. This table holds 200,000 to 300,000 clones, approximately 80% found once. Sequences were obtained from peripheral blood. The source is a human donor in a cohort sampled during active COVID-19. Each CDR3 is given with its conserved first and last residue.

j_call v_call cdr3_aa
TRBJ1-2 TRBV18 CASSRSQGFGNYGYTF
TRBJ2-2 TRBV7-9 CASSWIAGTWGRGGELFF
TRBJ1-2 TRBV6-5 CASTGGQGPYGYTF
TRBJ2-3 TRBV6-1 CASSALGAGGTTDTQYF
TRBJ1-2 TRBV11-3 CASSFTEAGAHWNYGYTF
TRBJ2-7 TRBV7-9 CASSSLDRGLSYEQYF
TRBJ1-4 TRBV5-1 CASRFGRAANEKLFF
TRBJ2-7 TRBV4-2 CASSLAASGISSYEQYF
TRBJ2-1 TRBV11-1 CASSLRTSGIWDEQFF
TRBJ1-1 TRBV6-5 CASSPYLNTEAFF
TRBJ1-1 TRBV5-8 CASSFAENTEAFF
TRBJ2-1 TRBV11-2 CASSNRPRVNEQFF
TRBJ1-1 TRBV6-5 CASSYGSRATEAFF
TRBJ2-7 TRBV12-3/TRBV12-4 CASRGQDSYEQYF
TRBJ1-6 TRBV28 CASSLRQGMRSPLHF
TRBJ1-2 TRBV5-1 CASSPPGIVDGYTF
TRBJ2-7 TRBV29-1 CSANHRGTYEQYF
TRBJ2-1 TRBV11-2 CASSLGSMRALNEQFF
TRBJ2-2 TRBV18 CASSPRGVAGDTGELFF
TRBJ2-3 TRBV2 CASTTPADTQYF
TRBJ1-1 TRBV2 CASRKQSGLNTEAFF
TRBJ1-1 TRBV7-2 CASSLGRDSSEAFF
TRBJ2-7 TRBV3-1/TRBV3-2 CASSQQTGKTYEQYF
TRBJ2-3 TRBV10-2 CAGGSGQGIIGTQYF
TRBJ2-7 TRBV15 CATSRDRTVRGREQYF
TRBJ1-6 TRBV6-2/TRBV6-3 CASSSGRTSSYNSPLHF
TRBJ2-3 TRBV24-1 CATSGFKGAGENTQYF
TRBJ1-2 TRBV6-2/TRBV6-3 CASSYSTVSLLGYGYTF
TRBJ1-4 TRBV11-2 CASSPVGGWGEKLFF
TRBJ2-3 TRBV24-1 CATSERGISTDTQYF
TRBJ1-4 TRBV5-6 CASSWTAGDEKLFF
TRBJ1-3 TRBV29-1 CSVVRSQGPTGNTIYF
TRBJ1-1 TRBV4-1 CASSRNAAVNTEAFF
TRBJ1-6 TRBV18 CASSPPVSTYNSPLHF
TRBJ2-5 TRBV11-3 CASSPPAGVQETQYF
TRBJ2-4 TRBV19 CASRDQGSLAKNIQYF
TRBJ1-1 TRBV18 CASSSNRLNTEAFF
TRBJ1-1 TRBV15 CATSRDRRKLNTEAFF
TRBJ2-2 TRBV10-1 CASSARSPTGELFF
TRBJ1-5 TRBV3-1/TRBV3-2 CASSPGGTLNQPQHF
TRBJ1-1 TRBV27 CASRTGGRMNTEAFF
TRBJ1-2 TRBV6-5 CASLRGTYGYTF
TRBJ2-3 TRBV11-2 CASSRKTSGSTDTQYF
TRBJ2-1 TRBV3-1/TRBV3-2 CASSPETYNEQFF
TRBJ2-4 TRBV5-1 CASSLGQGDKNIQYF
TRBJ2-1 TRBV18 CASSPLQGSYNEQFF
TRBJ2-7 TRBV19 CASSTRQGREQYF
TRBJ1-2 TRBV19 CASSYRRGSYGYTF
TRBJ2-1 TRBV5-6 CASSTLQGSRSYNEQFF
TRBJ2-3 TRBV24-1 CATSGGGGIDTQYF
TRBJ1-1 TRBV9 CASSRSQGGPEAFF
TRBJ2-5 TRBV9 CASSVGTGRRGETQYF